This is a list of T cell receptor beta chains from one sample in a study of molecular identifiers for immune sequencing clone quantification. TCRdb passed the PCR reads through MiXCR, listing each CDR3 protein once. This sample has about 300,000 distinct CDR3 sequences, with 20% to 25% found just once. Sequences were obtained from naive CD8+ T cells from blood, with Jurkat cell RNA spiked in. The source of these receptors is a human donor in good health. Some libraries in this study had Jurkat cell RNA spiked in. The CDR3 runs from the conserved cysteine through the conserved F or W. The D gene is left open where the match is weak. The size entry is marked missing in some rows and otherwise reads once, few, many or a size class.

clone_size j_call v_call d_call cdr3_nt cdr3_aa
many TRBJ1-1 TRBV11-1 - TGTGCCAGCAGCATGTCGGGGGTTTGGACTGAAGCTTTCTTT CASSMSGVWTEAFF
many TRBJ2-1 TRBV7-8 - TGTGCCAGCAGCTTAGCCCTGGGCAACAATGAGCAGTTCTTC CASSLALGNNEQFF
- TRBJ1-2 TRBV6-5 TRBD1 TGTGCCAGCAGTTACACAGGGGGCGACGGCTACACCTTC CASSYTGGDGYTF
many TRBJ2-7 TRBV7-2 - TGTGCCAGCAGCCCCGCGGTCCGCTACGAGCAGTACTTC CASSPAVRYEQYF
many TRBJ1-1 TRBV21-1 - TGTGCCAGCAGCAAAGCGGTAGTGAACACTGAAGCTTTCTTT CASSKAVVNTEAFF
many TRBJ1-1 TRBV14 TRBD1 TGTGCCAGCAGCCAAGAGGGACAGCTCAACACTGAAGCTTTCTTT CASSQEGQLNTEAFF
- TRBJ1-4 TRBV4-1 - TGCGCCAGCAACGAAGAGTGGCAGAGTAATGAAAAACTGTTTTTT CASNEEWQSNEKLFF
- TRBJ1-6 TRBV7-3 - TGTGCCAGCAGCTCCACCGGGGGGTATAATTCACCCCTCCACTTT CASSSTGGYNSPLHF
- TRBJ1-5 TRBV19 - TGTGCCAGTAGTTTGGGCTGGGGTCTCAATCAGCCCCAGCATTTT CASSLGWGLNQPQHF
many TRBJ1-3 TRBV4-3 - TGCGCCAGCAGCGGGGACGTTTATACTGGAAACACCATATATTTT CASSGDVYTGNTIYF
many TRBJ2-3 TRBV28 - TGTGCCAGCCAATTCGGGCGGACAAACACAGATACGCAGTATTTT CASQFGRTNTDTQYF
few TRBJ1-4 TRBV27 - TGTGCCAGCAGTTTATCGGGGGCTGCAACTAATGAAAAACTGTTTTTT CASSLSGAATNEKLFF
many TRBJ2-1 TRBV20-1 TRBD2 TGCAGTGCTAGACCTCCTAGCGGGACCCACTACAATGAGCAGTTCTTC CSARPPSGTHYNEQFF
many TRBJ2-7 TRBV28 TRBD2 TGTGCCATCCCCCCCGGGACTAGCGGTTCAGGGGAGCAGTACTTC CAIPPGTSGSGEQYF
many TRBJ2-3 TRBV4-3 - TGCGCCAGCAGCCAAGAAGGGCGGATACGCACAGATACGCAGTATTTT CASSQEGRIRTDTQYF
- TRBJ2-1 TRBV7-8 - TGTGCCAGCAGCAACTACGGGGACCCAACGAATGAGCAGTTCTTC CASSNYGDPTNEQFF
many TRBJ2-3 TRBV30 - TGTGCCTACGTCGACAGCGGACCAGATACGCAGTATTTT CAYVDSGPDTQYF
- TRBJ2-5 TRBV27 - TGTGCCAGCAGTTTAACCAACGGGCCCATCCAAGAGACCCAGTACTTC CASSLTNGPIQETQYF
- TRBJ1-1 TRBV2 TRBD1 TGTGCCGGCAGTTCTATACAGGGGGCGAACACTGAAGCTTTCTTT CAGSSIQGANTEAFF
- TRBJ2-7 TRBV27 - TGTGCCAGCAGTTTTACCCCCTTTTACGAGCAGTACTTC CASSFTPFYEQYF
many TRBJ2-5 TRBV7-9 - TGTGCCAGCAGCCCCCCCCTAGCGCAAGAGACCCAGTACTTC CASSPPLAQETQYF
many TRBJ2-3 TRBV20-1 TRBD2 TGCAGTGCTAGAGACGGGACTAGCGGGAGTACAGATACGCAGTATTTT CSARDGTSGSTDTQYF
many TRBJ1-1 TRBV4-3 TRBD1 TGCGCCAGCAGCCAAGATAGAGGGACAGGGGACACTGAAGCTTTCTTT CASSQDRGTGDTEAFF
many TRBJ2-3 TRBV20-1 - TGCAGTGCTAGAAGGGGGGGACTTGTCTCTAGCACAGATACGCAGTATTTT CSARRGGLVSSTDTQYF
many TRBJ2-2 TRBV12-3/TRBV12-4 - TGTGCCAGCAGTCCCGCCGGGACGGTCACCGGGGAGCTGTTTTTT CASSPAGTVTGELFF